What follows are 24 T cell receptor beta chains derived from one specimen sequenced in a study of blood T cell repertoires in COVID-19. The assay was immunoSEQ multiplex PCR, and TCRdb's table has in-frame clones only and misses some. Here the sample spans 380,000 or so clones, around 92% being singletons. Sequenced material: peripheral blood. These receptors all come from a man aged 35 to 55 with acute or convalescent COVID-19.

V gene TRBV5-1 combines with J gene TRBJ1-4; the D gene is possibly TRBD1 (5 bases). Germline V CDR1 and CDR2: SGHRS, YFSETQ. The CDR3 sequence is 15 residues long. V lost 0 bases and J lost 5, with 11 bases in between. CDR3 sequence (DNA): TGCGCCAGCAGCTTGGCCAGGGCTACAAATGAAAAACTGTTTTTT. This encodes CASSLARATNEKLFF.

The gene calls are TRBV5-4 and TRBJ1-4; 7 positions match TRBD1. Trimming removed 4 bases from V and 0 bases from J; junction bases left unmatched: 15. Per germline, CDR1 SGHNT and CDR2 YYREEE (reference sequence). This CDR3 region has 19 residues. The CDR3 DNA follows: TGTGCCAGCAGCCACCTTAGGACAGGAGACATTGCAACTAATGAAAAACTGTTTTTT. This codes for CASSHLRTGDIATNEKLFF.

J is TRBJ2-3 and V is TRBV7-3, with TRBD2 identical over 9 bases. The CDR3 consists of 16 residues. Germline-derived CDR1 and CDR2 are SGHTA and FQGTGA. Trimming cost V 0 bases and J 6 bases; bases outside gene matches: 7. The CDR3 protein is CASSLTGLAGSDTQYF. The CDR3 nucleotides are TGTGCCAGCAGCTTAACGGGGCTAGCGGGATCCGATACGCAGTATTTT.

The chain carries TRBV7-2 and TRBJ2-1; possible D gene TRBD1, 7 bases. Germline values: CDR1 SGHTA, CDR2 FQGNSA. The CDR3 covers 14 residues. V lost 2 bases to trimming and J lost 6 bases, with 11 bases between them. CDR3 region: CASSLNRGGNEQFF. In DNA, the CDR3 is TGTGCCAGCAGCTTAAACAGGGGAGGCAATGAGCAGTTCTTC.

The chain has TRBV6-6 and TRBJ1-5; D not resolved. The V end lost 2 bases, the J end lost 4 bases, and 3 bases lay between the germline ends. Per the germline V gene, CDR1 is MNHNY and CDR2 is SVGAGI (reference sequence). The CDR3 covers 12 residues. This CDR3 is CASSYQNQPQHF. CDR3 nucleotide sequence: TGTGCCAGCAGTTACCAGAATCAGCCCCAGCATTTT.

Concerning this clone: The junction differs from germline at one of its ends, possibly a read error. The CDR3 sequence is CASSAQGVLSNEQYF. The DNA for the CDR3 is TGCGCCAGCAGCGCCCAGGGGGTACTCTCCAACGAGCAGTACTTC. This chain links TRBV5-1 with TRBJ2-7, with TRBD1 matching 7 bases. The CDR3 has 15 amino acids. The germline CDR1 and CDR2 sequences are SGHRS and YFSETQ.

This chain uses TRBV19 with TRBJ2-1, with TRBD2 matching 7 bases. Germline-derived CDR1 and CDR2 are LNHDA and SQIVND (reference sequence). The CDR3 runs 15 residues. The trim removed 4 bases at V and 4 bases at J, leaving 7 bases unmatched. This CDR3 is CASSTRTSLYNEQFF. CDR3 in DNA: TGTGCCAGTAGTACAAGGACTAGTCTATACAATGAGCAGTTCTTC.

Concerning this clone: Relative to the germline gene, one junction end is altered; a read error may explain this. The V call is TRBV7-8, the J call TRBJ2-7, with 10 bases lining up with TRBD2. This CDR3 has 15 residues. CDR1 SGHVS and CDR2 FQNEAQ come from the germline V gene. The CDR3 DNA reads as TGTGCCAGCAGCTTATCCGGACTAGCGGATTACGGGCAGTACTTC. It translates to CASSLSGLADYGQYF. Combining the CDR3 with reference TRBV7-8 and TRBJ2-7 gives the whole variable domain GAGVSQSPRYKVAKRGQDVALRCDPISGHVSLFWYQQALGQGPEFLTYFQNEAQLDKSGLPSDRFFAERPEGSVSTLKIQRTQQEDSAVYLCASSLSGLADYGQYFGPGTRLTVT.

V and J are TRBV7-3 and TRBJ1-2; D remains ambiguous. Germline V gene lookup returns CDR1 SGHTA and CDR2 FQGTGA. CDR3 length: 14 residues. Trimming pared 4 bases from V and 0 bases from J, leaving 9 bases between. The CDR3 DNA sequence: TGTGCCAGCAGCTCATCAGGAACTAACTATGGCTACACCTTC. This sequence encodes CASSSSGTNYGYTF. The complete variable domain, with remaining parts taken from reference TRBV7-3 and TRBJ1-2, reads GAGVSQTPSNKVTEKGKYVELRCDPISGHTALYWYRQSLGQGPEFLIYFQGTGAADDSGLPNDRFFAVRPEGSVSTLKIQRTERGDSAVYLCASSSSGTNYGYTFGSGTRLTVV.

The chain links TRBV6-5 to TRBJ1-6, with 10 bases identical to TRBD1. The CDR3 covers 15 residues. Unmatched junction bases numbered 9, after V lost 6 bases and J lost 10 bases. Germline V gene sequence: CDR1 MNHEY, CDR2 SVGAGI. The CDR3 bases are TGTGCCAGCAGACAGACCGACAGGGGGCCGTCACCCCTCCACTTT. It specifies CASRQTDRGPSPLHF.

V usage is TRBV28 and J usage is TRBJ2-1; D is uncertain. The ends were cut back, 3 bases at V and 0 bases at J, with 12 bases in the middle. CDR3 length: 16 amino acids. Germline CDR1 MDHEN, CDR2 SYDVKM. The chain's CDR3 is CASSFSYSTSYNEQFF. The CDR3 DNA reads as TGTGCCAGCAGTTTTTCCTACTCCACCTCCTACAATGAGCAGTTCTTC.

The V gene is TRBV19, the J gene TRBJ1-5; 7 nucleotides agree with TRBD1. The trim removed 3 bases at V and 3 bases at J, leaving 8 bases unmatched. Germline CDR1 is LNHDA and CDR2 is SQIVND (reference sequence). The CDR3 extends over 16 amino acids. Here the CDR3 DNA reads TGTGCCAGTAGTATTTTGGCAGGGGGTTCCAATCAGCCCCAGCATTTT. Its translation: CASSILAGGSNQPQHF.

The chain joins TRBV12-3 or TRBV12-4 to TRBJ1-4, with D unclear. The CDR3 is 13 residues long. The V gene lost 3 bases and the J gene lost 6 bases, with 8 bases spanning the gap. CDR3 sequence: CASSFFSDEKLFF. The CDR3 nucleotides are TGTGCCAGCAGTTTTTTCTCCGATGAAAAACTGTTTTTT.

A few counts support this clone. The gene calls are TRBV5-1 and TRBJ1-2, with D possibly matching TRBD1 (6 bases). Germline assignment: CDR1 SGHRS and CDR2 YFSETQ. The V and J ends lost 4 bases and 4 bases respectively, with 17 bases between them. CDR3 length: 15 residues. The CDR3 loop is CASSVSERRGYGYTF. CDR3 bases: TGCGCCAGCAGCGTCAGTGAGCGCAGGGGCTATGGCTACACCTTC. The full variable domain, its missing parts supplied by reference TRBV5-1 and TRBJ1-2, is KAGVTQTPRYLIKTRGQQVTLSCSPISGHRSVSWYQQTPGQGLQFLFEYFSETQRNKGNFPGRFSGRQFSNSRSEMNVSTLELGDSALYLCASSVSERRGYGYTFGSGTRLTVV.

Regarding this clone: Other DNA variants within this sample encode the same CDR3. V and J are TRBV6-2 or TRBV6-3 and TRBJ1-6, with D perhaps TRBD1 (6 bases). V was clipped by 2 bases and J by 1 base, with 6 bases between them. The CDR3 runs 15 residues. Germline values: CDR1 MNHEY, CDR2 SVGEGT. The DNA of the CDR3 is TGTGCCAGCAGTTACAGGGGGTCCTATAATTCACCCCTCCACTTT. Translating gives CASSYRGSYNSPLHF.

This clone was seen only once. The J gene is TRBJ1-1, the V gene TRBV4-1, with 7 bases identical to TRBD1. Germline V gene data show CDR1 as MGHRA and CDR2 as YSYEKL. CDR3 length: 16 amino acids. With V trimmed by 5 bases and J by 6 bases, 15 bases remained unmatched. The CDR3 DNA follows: TGCGCCAGCAGCAAAAGGGGACAGTCGCTTCTGGCTGAAGCTTTCTTT. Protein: CASSKRGQSLLAEAFF.

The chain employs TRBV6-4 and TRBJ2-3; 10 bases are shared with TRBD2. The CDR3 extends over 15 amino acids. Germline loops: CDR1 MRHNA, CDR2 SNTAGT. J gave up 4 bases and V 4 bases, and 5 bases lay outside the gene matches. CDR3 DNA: TGTGCCAGCAGTGTAGCGGGAGGTCGACCAGATACGCAGTATTTT. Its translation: CASSVAGGRPDTQYF.

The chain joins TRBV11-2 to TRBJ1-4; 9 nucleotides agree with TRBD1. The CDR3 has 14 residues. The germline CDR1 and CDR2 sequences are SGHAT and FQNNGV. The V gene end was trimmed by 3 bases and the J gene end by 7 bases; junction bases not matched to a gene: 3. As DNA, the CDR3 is TGTGCCAGCAGCTTGGACAGGGGTGCTGAAAAACTGTTTTTT. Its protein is CASSLDRGAEKLFF.

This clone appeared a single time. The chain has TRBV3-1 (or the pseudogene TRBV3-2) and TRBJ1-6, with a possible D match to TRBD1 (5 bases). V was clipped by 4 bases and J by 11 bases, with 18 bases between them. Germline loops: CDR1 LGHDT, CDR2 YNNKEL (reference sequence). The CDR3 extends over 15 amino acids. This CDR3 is CASSPRGISGAPLHF. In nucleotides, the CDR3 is TGTGCCAGCAGCCCGCGGGGGATCTCCGGGGCACCCCTCCACTTT.

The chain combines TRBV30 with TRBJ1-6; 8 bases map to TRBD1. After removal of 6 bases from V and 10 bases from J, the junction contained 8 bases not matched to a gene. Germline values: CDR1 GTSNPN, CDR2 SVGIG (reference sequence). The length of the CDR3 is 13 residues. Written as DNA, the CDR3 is TGTGCCTGCGAAACAGGGGGAGAATCACCCCTCCACTTT. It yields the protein CACETGGESPLHF.

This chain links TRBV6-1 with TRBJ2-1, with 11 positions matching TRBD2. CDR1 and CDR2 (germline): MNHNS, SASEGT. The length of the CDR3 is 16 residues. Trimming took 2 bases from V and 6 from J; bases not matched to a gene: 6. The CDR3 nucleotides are TGTGCCAGCAGTGAATCGACTAGCGGGACCGGCAATGAGCAGTTCTTC. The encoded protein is CASSESTSGTGNEQFF.

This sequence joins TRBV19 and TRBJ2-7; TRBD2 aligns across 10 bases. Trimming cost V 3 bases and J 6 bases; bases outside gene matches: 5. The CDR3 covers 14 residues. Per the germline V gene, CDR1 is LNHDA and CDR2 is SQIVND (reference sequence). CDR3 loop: CASSMGTSVAEQYF. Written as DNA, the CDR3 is TGTGCCAGTAGTATGGGGACTAGCGTTGCCGAGCAGTACTTC.

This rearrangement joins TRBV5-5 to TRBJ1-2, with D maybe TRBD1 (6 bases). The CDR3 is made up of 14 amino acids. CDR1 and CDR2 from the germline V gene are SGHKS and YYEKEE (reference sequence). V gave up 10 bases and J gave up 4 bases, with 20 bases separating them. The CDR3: CAGTYRGGAYGYTF. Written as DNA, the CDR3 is TGTGCCGGCACCTACCGCGGGGGGGCCTATGGCTACACCTTC.

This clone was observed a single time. The CDR3 DNA is TGTGCCAGCAGCCTCCTATTGCCGGCGGCTCCTAATGAAAAACTGTTTTTT. Encoded protein: CASSLLLPAAPNEKLFF. The V and J genes are TRBV28 and TRBJ1-4; D call uncertain. The germline CDR1 and CDR2 sequences are MDHEN and SYDVKM. The CDR3 has 17 amino acids. V lost 6 bases and J lost 3, with 20 bases in between.